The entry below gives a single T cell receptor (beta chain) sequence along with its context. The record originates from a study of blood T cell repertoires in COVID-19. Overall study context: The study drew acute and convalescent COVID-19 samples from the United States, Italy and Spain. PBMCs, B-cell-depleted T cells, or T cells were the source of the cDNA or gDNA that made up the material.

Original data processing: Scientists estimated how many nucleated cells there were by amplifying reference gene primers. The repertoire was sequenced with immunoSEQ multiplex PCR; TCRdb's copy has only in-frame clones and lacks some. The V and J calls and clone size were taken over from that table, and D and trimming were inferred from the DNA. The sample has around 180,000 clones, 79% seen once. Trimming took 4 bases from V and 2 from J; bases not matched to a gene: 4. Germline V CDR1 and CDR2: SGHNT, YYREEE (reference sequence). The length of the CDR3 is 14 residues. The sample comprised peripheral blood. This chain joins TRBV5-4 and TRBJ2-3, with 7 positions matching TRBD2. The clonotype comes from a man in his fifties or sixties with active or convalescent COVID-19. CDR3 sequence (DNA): TGTGCCAGCAGCCGGGACTACTTCACAGATACGCAGTATTTT. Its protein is CASSRDYFTDTQYF.